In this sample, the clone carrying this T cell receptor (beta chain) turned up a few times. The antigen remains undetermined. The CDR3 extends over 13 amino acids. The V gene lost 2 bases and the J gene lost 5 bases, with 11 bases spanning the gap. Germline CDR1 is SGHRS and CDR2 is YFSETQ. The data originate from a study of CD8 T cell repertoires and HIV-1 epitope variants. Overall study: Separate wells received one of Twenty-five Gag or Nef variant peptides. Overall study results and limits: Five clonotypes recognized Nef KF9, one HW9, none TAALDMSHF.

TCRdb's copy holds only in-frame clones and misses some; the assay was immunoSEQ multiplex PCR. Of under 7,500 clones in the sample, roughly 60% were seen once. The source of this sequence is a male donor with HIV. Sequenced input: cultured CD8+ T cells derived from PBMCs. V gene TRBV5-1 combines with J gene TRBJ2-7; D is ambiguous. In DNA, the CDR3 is TGCGCCAGCAGCTTCTTTGGGTCCGACGAGCAGTACTTC. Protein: CASSFFGSDEQYF.